This TCR beta chain was sequenced in a study of shared clonotypes between healthy human individuals. This clone was picked up one time. Germline CDR1 reads MDHEN; CDR2 reads SYDVKM. This CDR3 comprises 15 residues. V dropped 6 bases and J dropped 5; count of bases not matched to a gene: 10. Data came from immunoSEQ multiplex PCR; TCRdb stores just in-frame clones and leaves some out. Among 2 million to 2.5 million clones listed, just under 95% were seen once. The gene calls are TRBV28 and TRBJ1-1; 9 nucleotides agree with TRBD1. The sample taken for sequencing was naive CD4+ T cells from PBMCs. Subset given: CD45RA+ positively selected. The origin of this receptor is a young man in good health. Some clones in this sample may be carry-over from other donors' samples. The CDR3 loop is CASSTQGAGETEAFF. CDR3 nucleotides: TGTGCCAGCAGCACACAGGGGGCGGGAGAGACTGAAGCTTTCTTT.